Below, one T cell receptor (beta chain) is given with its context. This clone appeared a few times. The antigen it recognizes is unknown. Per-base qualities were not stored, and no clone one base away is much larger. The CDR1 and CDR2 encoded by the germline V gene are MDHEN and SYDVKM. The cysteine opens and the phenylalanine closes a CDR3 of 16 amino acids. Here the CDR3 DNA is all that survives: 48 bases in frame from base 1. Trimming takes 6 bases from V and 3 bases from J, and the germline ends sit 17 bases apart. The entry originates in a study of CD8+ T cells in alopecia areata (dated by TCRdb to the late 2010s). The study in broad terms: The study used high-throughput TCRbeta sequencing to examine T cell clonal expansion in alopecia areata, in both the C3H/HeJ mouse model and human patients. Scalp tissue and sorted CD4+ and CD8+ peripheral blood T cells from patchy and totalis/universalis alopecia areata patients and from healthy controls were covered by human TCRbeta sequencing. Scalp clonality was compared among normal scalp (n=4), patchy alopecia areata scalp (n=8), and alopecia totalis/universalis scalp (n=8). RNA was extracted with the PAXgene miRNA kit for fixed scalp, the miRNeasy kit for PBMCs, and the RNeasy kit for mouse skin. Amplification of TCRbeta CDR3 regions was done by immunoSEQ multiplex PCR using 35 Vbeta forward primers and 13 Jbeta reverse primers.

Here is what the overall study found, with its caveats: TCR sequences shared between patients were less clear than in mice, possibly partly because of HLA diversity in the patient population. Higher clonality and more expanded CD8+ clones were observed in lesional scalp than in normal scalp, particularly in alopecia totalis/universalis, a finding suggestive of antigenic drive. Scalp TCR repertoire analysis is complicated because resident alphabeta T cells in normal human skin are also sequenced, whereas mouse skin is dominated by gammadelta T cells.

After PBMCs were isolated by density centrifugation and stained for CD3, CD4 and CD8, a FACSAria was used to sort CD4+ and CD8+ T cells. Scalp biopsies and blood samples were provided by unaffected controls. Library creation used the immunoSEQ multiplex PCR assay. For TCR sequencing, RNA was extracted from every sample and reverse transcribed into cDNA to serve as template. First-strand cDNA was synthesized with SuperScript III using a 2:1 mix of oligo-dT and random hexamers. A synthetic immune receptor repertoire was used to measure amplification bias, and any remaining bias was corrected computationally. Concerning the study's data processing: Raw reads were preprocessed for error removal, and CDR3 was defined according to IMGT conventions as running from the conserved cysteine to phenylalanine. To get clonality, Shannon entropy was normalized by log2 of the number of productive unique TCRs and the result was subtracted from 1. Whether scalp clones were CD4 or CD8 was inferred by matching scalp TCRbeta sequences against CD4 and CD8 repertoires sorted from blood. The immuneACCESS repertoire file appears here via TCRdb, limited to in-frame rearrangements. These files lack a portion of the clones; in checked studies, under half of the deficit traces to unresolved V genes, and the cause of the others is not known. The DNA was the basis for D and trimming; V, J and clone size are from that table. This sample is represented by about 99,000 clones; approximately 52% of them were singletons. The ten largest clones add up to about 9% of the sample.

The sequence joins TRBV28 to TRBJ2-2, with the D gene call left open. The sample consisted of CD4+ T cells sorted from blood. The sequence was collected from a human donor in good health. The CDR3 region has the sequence CASSKDVPYHTGELFF. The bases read TGTGCCAGCAGCAAAGACGTACCCTATCACACCGGGGAGCTGTTTTTT.